This TCR beta chain is drawn from a study of radiotherapy plus CTLA-4 blockade in lung cancer. Here immunoSEQ multiplex PCR was the method, and the copy in TCRdb shows in-frame clones only, minus some. The sample lists approximately 25,000 clones; 60% to 85% were seen once. Looked up from germline, CDR1 is SEHNR and CDR2 is FQNEAQ (reference sequence). The CDR3 contains 14 residues. V lost 5 bases and J 5 bases, leaving 12 bases between the germline ends. The chain couples TRBV7-9 to TRBJ1-4, with D hard to call. This sequence was found in a human donor with non-small cell lung cancer that progressed on radiotherapy plus ipilimumab. The sequencing used peripheral blood, collected from a patient treated with radiotherapy plus ipilimumab. Here the CDR3 reads CASSGPPNNEKLFF. In DNA, the CDR3 is TGTGCCAGCAGCGGCCCCCCCAACAATGAAAAACTGTTTTTT.